This T cell receptor (beta chain) was found in a study of T cell responses to AZD1222 COVID-19 vaccine. Study results and limitations: Possibly, clonal diversity was underestimated; donors were largely white British and included more females.

A note on this clone: Its target is not known.

Only in-frame clones appear in the TCRdb table, and some are missing; sequencing was by immunoSEQ multiplex PCR. The sample consists of under 110,000 clones, 90% of them appearing once. The CDR3 sequence is 13 residues long. Germline V CDR1 and CDR2: LGHDT, YNNKEL (reference sequence). V gave up 3 bases and J gave up 8 bases, with 13 bases separating them. The TCR sequence derives from an adult in good health. The chain uses TRBV3-1 (or the pseudogene TRBV3-2) and TRBJ1-2; D is undetermined. The material sequenced was peripheral blood, taken on day 0 of AZD1222 vaccination. The CDR3 region has the DNA TGTGCCAGCAGCCATGCCGCATTGGGGGGCTACACCTTC. Its protein is CASSHAALGGYTF.